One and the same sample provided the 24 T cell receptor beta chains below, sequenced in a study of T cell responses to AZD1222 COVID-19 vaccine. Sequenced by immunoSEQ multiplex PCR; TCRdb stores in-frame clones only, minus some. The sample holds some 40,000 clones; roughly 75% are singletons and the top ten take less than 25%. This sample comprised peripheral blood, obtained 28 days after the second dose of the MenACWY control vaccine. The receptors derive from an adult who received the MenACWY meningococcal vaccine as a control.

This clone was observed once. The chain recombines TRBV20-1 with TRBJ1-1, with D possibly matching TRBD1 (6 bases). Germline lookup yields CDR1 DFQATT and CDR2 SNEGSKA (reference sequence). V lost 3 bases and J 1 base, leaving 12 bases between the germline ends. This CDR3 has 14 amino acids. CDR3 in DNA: TGCAGTGCTAGTCCGGGGGCCTCGAACACTGAAGCTTTCTTT. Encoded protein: CSASPGASNTEAFF.

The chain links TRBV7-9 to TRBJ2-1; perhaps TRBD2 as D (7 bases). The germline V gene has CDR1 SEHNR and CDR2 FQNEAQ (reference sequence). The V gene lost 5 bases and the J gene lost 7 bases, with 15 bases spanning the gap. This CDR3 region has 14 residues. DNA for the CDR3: TGTGCCAGCAGCCCGGGGGGCGGGGTTAATGAGCAGTTCTTC. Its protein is CASSPGGGVNEQFF.

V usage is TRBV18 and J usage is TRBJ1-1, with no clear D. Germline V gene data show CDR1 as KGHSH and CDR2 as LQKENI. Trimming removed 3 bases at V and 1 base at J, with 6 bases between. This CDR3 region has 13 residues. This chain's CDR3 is CASSPSGNTEAFF. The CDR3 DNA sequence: TGTGCCAGCTCACCTTCCGGGAACACTGAAGCTTTCTTT.

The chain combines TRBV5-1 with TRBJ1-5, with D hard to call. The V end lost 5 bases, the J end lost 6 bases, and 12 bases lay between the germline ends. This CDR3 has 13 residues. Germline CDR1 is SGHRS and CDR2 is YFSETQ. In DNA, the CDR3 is TGCGCCAGCAGGTCCGGGGTTAGTCAGCCCCAGCATTTT. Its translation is CASRSGVSQPQHF.

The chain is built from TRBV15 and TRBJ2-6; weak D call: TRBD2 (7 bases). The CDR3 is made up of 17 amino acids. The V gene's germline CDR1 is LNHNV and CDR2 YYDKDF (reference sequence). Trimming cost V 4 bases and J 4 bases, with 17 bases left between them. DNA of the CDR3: TGTGCCACCAGCACTCTGGCGGGGGCCGCCGGGGCCAACGTCCTGACTTTC. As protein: CATSTLAGAAGANVLTF.

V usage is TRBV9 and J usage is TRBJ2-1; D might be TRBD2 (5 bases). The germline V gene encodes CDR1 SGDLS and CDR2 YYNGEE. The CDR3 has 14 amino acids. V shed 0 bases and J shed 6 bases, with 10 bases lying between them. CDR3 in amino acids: CASSVVEEANEQFF. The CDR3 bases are TGTGCCAGCAGCGTAGTCGAGGAGGCCAATGAGCAGTTCTTC.

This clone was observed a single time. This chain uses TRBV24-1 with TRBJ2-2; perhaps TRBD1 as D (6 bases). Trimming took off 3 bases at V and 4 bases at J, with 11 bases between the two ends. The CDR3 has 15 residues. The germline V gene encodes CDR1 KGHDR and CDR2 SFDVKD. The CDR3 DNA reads TGTGCCACCAGTGATATTGTAGGGGGCACCGGGGAGCTGTTTTTT. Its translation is CATSDIVGGTGELFF.

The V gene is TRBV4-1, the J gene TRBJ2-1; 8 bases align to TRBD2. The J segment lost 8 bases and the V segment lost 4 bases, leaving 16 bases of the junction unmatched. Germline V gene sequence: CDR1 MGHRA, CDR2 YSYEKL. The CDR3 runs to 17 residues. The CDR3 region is CASSRAGLALLGDEQFF. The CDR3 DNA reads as TGCGCCAGCAGCCGAGCAGGACTAGCTCTTCTAGGGGATGAGCAGTTCTTC.

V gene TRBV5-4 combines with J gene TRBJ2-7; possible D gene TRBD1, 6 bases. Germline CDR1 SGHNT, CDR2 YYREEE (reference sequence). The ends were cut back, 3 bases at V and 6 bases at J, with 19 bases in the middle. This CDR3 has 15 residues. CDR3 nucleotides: TGTGCCAGCAGCTCGCGTGACAGGTTCCAGGGCGAGCAGTACTTC. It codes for CASSSRDRFQGEQYF.

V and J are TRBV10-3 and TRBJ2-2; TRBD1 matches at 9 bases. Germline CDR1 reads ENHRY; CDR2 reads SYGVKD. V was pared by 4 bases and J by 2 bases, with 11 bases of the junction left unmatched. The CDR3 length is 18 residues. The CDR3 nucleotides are TGTGCCATCAGTGGGTATGAGGGACAGGGATTAAACACCGGGGAGCTGTTTTTT. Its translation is CAISGYEGQGLNTGELFF.

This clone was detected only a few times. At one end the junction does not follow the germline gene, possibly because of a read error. The CDR3 reads CASSTYLRGF. The CDR3 DNA reads as TGTGCCAGCAGCACATATCTCAGGGGATTC. The chain joins TRBV7-3 to TRBJ2-7, with D maybe TRBD1 (6 bases). This CDR3 spans 10 amino acids. In germline, CDR1 is SGHTA, CDR2 FQGTGA.

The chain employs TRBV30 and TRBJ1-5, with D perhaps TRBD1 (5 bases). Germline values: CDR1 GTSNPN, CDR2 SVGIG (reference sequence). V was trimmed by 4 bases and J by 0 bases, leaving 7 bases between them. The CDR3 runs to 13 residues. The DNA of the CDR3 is TGTGCCTGGAAGGACAATAGCAATCAGCCCCAGCATTTT. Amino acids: CAWKDNSNQPQHF. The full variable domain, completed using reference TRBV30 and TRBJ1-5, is SQTIHQWPATLVQPVGSPLSLECTVEGTSNPNLYWYRQAAGRGLQLLFYSVGIGQISSEVPQNLSASRPQDRQFILSSKKLLLSDSGFYLCAWKDNSNQPQHFGDGTRLSIL.

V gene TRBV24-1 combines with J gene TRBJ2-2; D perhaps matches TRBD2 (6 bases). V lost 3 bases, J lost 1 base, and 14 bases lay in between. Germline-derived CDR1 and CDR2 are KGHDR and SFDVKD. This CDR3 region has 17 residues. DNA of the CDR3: TGTGCCACCAGTGATCCCCCCGGGAGCCAGAACACCGGGGAGCTGTTTTTT. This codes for CATSDPPGSQNTGELFF.

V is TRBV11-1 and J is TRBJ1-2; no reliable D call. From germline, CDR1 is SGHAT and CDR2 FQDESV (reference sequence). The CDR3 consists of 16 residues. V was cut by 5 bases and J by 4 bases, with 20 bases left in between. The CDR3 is CASSPDLGSTFYGYTF. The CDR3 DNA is TGTGCCAGCAGCCCAGATCTCGGCAGTACCTTCTATGGCTACACCTTC.

DNA for the CDR3: TGTGCCAGCAGGGGGGGGGCCAGGGGCTACACCTTC. Residues: CASRGGARGYTF. This chain joins TRBV5-4 and TRBJ1-2; the D gene is possibly TRBD1 (6 bases). Germline values: CDR1 SGHNT, CDR2 YYREEE (reference sequence). V shed 5 bases and J shed 8 bases, with 13 bases lying between them. The CDR3 consists of 12 residues.

The CDR3 coding sequence is TGTGCCAGCAGTGAATCCACAGGGTTGAACGAGCAGTACTTC. Amino acids: CASSESTGLNEQYF. The rearrangement joins TRBV25-1 to TRBJ2-7, with D tentatively TRBD1 (6 bases). CDR3 length: 14 amino acids. Trimming removed 1 base at V and 5 bases at J, with 12 bases between. Germline V gene sequence: CDR1 MGHDK, CDR2 SYGVNS.

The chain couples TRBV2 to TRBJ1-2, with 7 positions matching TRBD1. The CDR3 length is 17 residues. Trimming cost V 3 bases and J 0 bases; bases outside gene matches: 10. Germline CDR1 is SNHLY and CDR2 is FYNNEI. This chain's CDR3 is CASSDLGHRGTNYGYTF. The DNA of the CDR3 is TGTGCCAGCAGTGACCTCGGCCACAGGGGAACTAACTATGGCTACACCTTC.

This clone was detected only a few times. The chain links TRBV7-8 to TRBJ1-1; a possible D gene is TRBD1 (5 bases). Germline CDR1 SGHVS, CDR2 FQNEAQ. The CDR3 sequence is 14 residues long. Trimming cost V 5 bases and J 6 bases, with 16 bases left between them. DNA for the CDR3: TGTGCCAGCAGCACAAGAGAGGGGTTTGCTGAAGCTTTCTTT. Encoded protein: CASSTREGFAEAFF.

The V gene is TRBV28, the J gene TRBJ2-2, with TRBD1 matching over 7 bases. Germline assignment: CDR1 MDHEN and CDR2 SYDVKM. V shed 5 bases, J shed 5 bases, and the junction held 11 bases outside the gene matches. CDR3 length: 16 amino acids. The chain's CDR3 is CASSPGQEAGTGELFF. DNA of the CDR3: TGTGCCAGCAGTCCCGGACAGGAGGCCGGGACCGGGGAGCTGTTTTTT.

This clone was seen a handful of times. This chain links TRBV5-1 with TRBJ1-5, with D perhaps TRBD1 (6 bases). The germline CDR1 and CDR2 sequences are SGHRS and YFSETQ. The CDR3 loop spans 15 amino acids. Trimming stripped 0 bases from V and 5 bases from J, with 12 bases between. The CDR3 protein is CASSLAPGAYQPQHF. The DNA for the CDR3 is TGCGCCAGCAGCTTGGCCCCGGGGGCTTATCAGCCCCAGCATTTT.

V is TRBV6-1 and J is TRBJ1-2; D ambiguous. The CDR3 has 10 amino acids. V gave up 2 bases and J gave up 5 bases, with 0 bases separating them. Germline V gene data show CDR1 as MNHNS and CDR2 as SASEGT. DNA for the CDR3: TGTGCCAGCAGTGAATATGGCTACACCTTC. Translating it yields CASSEYGYTF.

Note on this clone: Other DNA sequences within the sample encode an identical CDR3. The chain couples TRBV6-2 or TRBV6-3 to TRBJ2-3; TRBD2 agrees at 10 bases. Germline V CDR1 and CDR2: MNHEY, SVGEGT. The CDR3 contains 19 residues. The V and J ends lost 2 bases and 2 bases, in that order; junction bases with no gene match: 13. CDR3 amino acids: CASSYGLAGAQRDTDTQYF. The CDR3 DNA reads TGTGCCAGCAGTTACGGGCTAGCGGGAGCCCAGCGAGACACAGATACGCAGTATTTT.

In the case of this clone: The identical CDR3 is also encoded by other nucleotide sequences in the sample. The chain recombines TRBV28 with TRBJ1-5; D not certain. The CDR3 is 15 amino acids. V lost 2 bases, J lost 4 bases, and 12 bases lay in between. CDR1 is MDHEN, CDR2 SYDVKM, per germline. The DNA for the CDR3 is TGTGCCAGCAGTTTAACATCAGGTAGAAATCAGCCCCAGCATTTT. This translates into CASSLTSGRNQPQHF.

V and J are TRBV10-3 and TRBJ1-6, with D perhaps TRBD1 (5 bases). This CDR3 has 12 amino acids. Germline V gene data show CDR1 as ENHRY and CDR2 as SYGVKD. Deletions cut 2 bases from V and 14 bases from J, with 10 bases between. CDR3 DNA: TGTGCCATCAGTGAGCCTCGGGGCACCCTCCACTTT. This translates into CAISEPRGTLHF.